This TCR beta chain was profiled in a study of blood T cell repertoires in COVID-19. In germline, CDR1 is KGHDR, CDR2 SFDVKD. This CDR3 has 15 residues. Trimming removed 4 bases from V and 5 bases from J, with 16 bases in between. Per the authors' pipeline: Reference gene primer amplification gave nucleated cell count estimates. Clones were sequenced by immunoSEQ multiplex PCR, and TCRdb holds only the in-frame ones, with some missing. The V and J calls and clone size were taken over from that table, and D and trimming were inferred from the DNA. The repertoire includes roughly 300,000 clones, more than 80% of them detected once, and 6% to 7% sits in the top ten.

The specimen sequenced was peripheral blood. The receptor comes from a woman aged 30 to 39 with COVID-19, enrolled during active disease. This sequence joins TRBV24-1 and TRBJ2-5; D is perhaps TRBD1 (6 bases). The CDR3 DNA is TGTGCCACCAGTGAGCCAGGGGCGCGCCGGGAGACCCAGTACTTC. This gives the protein CATSEPGARRETQYF.